The 9 T cell receptor beta chains given below trace back to one sample, sequenced in a study of post-analysis software for immune sequencing data. The antigens of these receptors remain unknown. Findings of the study overall: TRBV segments more frequent in patients than in controls numbered roughly five and included TRBV5-6, TRBV5-1 and TRBV20-1.

Unique molecular identifiers featured in each of the TCR beta cDNA libraries. From the PCR reads, TCRdb called clonotypes with MiXCR, one entry per CDR3 protein. This table has roughly 700,000 distinct CDR3 sequences, about 27% appearing once. The sample was blood. The source is a girl aged 10 to 17 with multiple sclerosis.

The chain carries TRBV27 and TRBJ1-1; D perhaps matches TRBD1 (6 bases). Germline V gives CDR1 MNHEY, CDR2 SMNVEV (reference sequence). The CDR3 has 15 residues. V dropped 5 bases and J dropped 2 bases, with 15 bases sitting between them. CDR3 region: CASSPRTDSNTEAFF. The CDR3 DNA follows: TGTGCCAGCAGTCCAAGGACAGATAGTAACACTGAAGCTTTCTTT.

V and J are TRBV5-1 and TRBJ2-1, with a weak D call TRBD1 (6 bases). This CDR3 is 15 amino acids long. Germline V CDR1 and CDR2: SGHRS, YFSETQ. Trimming stripped 5 bases from V and 0 bases from J, with 12 bases between. CDR3 protein: CASREETGSYNEQFF. The CDR3 DNA is TGCGCCAGCAGAGAAGAGACAGGCTCCTACAATGAGCAGTTCTTC.

As regards this clonotype: A much more abundant neighbour one base away suggests this may be a read error. This chain links TRBV20-1 with TRBJ2-1; 11 bases line up with TRBD2. The closer fit of TRBJ2-7 to the DNA end suggests the J call may be wrong. Per the germline V gene, CDR1 is DFQATT and CDR2 is SNEGSKA (reference sequence). This CDR3 region has 16 residues. The CDR3: CSARGLAGPSYNEQYF. CDR3 DNA: TGCAGTGCTAGAGGACTAGCGGGACCATCCTACAATGAGCAGTACTTC.

This chain joins TRBV20-1 and TRBJ2-7; 8 bases match TRBD2. The CDR3 loop spans 15 amino acids. Germline CDR1 reads DFQATT; CDR2 reads SNEGSKA (reference sequence). The V and J ends lost 3 bases and 4 bases, in that order; junction bases with no gene match: 11. The CDR3 DNA follows: TGCAGTGCTAGGGAGGGGGTAGCGGGACCTTACGAGCAGTACTTC. The encoded protein is CSAREGVAGPYEQYF.

This clonotype was picked up a small number of times. The chain joins TRBV27 to TRBJ2-7; 11 nucleotides line up with TRBD1. This CDR3 region has 13 residues. Germline loops: CDR1 MNHEY, CDR2 SMNVEV (reference sequence). V shed 7 bases and J 3 bases; nucleotides not matched to a gene: 2. The CDR3 spells CASTGTGGYEQYF. The CDR3 coding sequence is TGTGCCAGCACCGGGACAGGGGGCTACGAGCAGTACTTC.

The chain uses TRBV14 and TRBJ2-1; weak D call: TRBD1 (5 bases). Trimming pared 5 bases from V and 12 bases from J, leaving 17 bases between. This CDR3 contains 13 residues. Germline CDR1 is SGHDN and CDR2 is FVKESK. The CDR3, as DNA: TGTGCCAGCAGCAACCTTCCAGGGATTGCGCAGTTCTTC. Its translation: CASSNLPGIAQFF.

The J gene is TRBJ2-1, the V gene TRBV7-9, with 9 bases identical to TRBD2. The V gene's germline CDR1 is SEHNR and CDR2 FQNEAQ (reference sequence). The length of the CDR3 is 18 residues. Trimming cost V 4 bases and J 2 bases; bases outside gene matches: 12. The CDR3 DNA reads as TGTGCCAGCAGCTCAAACGATGCGGCTAGCGGGGCCTACAATGAGCAGTTCTTC. Its translation: CASSSNDAASGAYNEQFF.

This chain uses TRBV5-8 with TRBJ1-6, with D possibly being TRBD1 (5 bases). Germline CDR1 SGHTS, CDR2 YDEGEE. There are 13 residues in the CDR3. Trimming shortened V by 2 bases and J by 8 bases, and 8 bases separated the two germline ends. DNA for the CDR3: TGTGCCAGCAGCTTTGACAGTTATTCACCCCTCCACTTT. Residues: CASSFDSYSPLHF.

This chain links TRBV10-2 with TRBJ2-5; D is unclear. The CDR3 is made up of 14 amino acids. Germline assignment: CDR1 WSHSY and CDR2 SAAADI. Trimming removed 5 bases from V and 0 bases from J, with 10 bases in between. The CDR3 DNA is TGCGCCAGCAGTCCCCCGGCCTACCAAGAGACCCAGTACTTC. Protein sequence: CASSPPAYQETQYF.